A single T cell receptor beta chain is shown here with its context. Antigen specificity is unknown. This CDR3 comprises 14 residues. V lost 5 bases, J lost 5 bases, and 5 bases stayed unmatched. Per the germline V gene, CDR1 is SEHNR and CDR2 is FQNEAQ (reference sequence). Assay: immunoSEQ multiplex PCR; the TCRdb copy retains only in-frame clones and omits some. Of some 44,000 clones detected, more than 85% appear once; the ten largest clones hold about 5%. This sample was included in a study of cytomegalovirus exposure and HLA in healthy donors. About the research overall: The 90 to 150 validation repertoires matched the 666 first-cohort repertoires in platform, a later analysis reported. Study observations and caveats: It was 150 to 200 TCR beta chains that were listed as cytomegalovirus-associated.

The specimen was PBMCs. V gene TRBV7-9 combines with J gene TRBJ2-7; TRBD2 agrees at 11 bases. The clonotype was recovered from a man between 18 and 29 years old in good health and CMV-seronegative. CDR3 sequence reads: CASSRGLAVDEQYF. For the CDR3, the DNA is TGTGCCAGCAGCCGGGGACTAGCGGTAGACGAGCAGTACTTC.